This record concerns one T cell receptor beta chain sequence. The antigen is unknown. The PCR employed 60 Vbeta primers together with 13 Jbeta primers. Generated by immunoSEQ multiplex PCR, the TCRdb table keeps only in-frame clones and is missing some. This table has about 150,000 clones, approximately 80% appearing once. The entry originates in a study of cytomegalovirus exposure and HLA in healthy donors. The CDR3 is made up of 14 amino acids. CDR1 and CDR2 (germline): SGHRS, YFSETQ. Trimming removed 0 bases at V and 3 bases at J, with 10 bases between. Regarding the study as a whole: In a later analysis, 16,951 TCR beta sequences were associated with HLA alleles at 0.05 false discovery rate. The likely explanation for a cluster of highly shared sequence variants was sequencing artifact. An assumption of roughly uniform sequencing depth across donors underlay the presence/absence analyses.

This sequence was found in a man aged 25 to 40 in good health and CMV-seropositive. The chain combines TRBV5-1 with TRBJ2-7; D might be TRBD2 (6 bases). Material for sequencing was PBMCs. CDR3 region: CASSLGLASYEQYF. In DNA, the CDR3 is TGCGCCAGCAGCTTGGGTCTAGCGAGCTACGAGCAGTACTTC.